This TCR beta chain was captured by sequencing in a study of cytotoxic CD8 clonotypes in ibrutinib-treated CLL. The CDR3 consists of 15 residues. Germline V gene data show CDR1 as SGDLS and CDR2 as YYNGEE. Trimming removed 4 bases from V and 1 base from J; junction bases left unmatched: 6. Some clones are missing from TCRdb's copy, which holds only in-frame ones; the method was immunoSEQ multiplex PCR. This table has around 330,000 clones, 67% appearing once. The sequences come from PBMCs, collected after 36 months of ibrutinib treatment. This receptor was obtained from a human donor with chronic lymphocytic leukemia. The chain carries TRBV9 and TRBJ2-7; 9 bases line up with TRBD1. The CDR3 DNA sequence: TGTGCCAGCAGCCCTTCGGGACAGGGATCCTACGAGCAGTACTTC. Its translation: CASSPSGQGSYEQYF.